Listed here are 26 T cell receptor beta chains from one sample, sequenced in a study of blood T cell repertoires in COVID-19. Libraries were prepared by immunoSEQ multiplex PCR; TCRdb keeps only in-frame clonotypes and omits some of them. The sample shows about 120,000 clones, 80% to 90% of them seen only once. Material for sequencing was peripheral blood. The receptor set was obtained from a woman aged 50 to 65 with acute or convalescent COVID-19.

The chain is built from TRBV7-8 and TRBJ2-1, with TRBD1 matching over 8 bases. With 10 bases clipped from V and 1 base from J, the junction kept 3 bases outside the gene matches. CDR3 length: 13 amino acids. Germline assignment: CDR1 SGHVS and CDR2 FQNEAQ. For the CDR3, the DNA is TGTGCCACAGGACAGGGATCCTACAATGAGCAGTTCTTC. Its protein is CATGQGSYNEQFF.

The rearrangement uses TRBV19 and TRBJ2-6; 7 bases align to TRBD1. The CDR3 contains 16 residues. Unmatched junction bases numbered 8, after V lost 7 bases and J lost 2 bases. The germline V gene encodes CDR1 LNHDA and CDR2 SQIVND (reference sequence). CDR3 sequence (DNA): TGTGCCAGTATAAGAACAGGGGATGCTGGGGCCAACGTCCTGACTTTC. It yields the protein CASIRTGDAGANVLTF.

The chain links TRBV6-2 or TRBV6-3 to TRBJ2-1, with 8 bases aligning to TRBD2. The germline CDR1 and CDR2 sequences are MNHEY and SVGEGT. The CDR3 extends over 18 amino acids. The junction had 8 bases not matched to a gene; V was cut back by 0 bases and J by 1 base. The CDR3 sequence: CASSYSLDSGTSYNEQFF. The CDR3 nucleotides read TGTGCCAGCAGTTACTCGTTGGATAGCGGGACGTCCTACAATGAGCAGTTCTTC.

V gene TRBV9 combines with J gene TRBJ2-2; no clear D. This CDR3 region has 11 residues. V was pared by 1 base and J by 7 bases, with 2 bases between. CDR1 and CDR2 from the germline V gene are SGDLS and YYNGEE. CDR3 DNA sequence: TGTGCCAGCAGCGTACACGGGGAGCTGTTTTTT. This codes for CASSVHGELFF.

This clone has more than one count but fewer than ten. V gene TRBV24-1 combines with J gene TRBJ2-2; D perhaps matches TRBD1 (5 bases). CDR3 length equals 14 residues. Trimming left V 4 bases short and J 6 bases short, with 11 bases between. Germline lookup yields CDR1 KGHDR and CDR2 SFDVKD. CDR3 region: CATSEQGPAGELFF. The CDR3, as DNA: TGTGCCACCAGTGAGCAGGGCCCGGCCGGGGAGCTGTTTTTT.

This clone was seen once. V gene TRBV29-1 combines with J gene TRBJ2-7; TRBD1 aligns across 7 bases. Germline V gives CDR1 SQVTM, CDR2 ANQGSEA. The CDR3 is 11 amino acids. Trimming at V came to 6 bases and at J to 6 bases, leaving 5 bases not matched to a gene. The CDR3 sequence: CSVTGNGEQYF. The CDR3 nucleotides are TGCAGCGTGACAGGGAATGGCGAGCAGTACTTC.

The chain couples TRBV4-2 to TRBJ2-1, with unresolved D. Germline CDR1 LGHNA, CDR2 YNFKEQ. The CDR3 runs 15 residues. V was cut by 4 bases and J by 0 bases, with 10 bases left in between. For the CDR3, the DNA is TGTGCCAGCAGCCCGACTCTTAGCTCCTACAATGAGCAGTTCTTC. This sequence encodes CASSPTLSSYNEQFF.

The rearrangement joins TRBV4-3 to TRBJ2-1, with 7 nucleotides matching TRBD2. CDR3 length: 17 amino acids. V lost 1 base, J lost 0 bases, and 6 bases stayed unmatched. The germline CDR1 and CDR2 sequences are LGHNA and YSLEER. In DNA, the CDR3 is TGCGCCAGCAGCCAAGTTCTAGCGGCGAGCTCCTACAATGAGCAGTTCTTC. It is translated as CASSQVLAASSYNEQFF.

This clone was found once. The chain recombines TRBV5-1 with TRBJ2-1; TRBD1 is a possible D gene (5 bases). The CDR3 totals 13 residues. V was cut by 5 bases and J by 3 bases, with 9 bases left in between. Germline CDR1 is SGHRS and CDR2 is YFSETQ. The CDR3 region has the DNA TGCGCCAGCAGAGGGGTTAACTACAATGAGCAGTTCTTC. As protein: CASRGVNYNEQFF.

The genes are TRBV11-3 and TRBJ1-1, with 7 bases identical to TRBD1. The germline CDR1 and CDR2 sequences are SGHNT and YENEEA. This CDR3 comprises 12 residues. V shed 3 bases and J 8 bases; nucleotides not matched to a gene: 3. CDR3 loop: CASSFRGGEAFF. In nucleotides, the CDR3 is TGTGCCAGCAGCTTTCGAGGGGGCGAAGCTTTCTTT.

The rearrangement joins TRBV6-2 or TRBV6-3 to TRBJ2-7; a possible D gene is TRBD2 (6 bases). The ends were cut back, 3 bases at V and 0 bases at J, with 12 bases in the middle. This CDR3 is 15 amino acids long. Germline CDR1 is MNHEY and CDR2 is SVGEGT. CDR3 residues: CASSYIPGSSYEQYF. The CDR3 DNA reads TGTGCCAGCAGTTATATACCCGGGAGCTCCTACGAGCAGTACTTC.

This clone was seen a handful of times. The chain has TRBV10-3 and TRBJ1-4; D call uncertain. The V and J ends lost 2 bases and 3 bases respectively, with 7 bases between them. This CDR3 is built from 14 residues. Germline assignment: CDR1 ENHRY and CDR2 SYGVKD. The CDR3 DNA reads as TGTGCCATCAGTGAGGAACAGCCTAATGAAAAACTGTTTTTT. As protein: CAISEEQPNEKLFF.

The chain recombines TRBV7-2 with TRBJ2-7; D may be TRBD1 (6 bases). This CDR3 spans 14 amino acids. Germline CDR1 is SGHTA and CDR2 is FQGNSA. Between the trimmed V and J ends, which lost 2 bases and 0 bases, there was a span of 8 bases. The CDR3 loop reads CASSLTGLSYEQYF. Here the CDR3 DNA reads TGTGCCAGCAGCTTAACAGGGCTCTCCTACGAGCAGTACTTC. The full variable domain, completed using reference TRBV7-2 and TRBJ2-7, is GAGVSQSPSNKVTEKGKDVELRCDPISGHTALYWYRQSLGQGLEFLIYFQGNSAPDKSGLPSDRFSAERTGGSVSTLTIQRTQQEDSAVYLCASSLTGLSYEQYFGPGTRLTVT.

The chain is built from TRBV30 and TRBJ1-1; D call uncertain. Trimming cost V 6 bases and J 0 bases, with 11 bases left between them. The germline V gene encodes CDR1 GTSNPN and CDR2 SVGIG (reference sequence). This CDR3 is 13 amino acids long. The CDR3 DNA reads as TGTGCCTGCTCCGCGAGGATGAACACTGAAGCTTTCTTT. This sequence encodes CACSARMNTEAFF.

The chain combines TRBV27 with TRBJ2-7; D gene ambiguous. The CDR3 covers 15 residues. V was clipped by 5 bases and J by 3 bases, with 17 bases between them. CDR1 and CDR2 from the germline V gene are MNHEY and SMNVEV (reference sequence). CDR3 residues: CASSGYTTQSYEQYF. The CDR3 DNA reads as TGTGCCAGCAGTGGATACACGACTCAGAGCTACGAGCAGTACTTC.

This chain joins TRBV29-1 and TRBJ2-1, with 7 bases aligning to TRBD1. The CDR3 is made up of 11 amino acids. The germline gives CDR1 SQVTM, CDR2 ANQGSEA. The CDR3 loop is CSGQVFNEQFF. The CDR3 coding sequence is TGCAGTGGACAGGTCTTCAATGAGCAGTTCTTC.

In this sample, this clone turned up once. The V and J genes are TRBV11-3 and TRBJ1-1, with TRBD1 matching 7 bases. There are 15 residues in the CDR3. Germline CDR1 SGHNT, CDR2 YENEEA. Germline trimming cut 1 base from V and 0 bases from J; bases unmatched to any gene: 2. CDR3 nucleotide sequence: TGTGCCAGCAGCTTAGGGCAGGGGGTGAACACTGAAGCTTTCTTT. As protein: CASSLGQGVNTEAFF.

The CDR3 coding sequence is TGTGCCACCAGCCATTCGGTGGACAGGGCCCAGCATTTT. Its translation: CATSHSVDRAQHF. This sequence joins TRBV24-1 and TRBJ1-5; 8 bases match TRBD1. The CDR3 is 13 residues long. Trimming took 7 bases from V and 11 from J; bases not matched to a gene: 9. CDR1 is KGHDR, CDR2 SFDVKD, per germline.

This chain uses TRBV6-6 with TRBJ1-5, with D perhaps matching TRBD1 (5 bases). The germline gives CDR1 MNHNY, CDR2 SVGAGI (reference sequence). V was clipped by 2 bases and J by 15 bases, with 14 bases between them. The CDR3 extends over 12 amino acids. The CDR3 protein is CASSYAQGQPHF. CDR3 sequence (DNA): TGTGCCAGCAGTTACGCCCAGGGCCAACCGCATTTT.

The CDR3 sequence: CASSPLGGPQHF. In DNA, the CDR3 is TGTGCCAGCTCACCATTGGGAGGGCCCCAGCATTTT. This chain uses TRBV18 with TRBJ1-5, with D unclear. The CDR3 runs to 12 residues. Between the trimmed V and J ends, which lost 2 bases and 9 bases, there was a span of 8 bases. Germline V gives CDR1 KGHSH, CDR2 LQKENI.

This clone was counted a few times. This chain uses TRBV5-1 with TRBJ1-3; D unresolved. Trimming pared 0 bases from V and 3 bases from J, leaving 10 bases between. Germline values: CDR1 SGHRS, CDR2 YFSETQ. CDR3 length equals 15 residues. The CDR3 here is CASSLERSLGNTIYF. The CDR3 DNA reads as TGCGCCAGCAGCTTGGAACGGAGTCTTGGAAACACCATATATTTT. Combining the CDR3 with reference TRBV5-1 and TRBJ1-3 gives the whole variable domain KAGVTQTPRYLIKTRGQQVTLSCSPISGHRSVSWYQQTPGQGLQFLFEYFSETQRNKGNFPGRFSGRQFSNSRSEMNVSTLELGDSALYLCASSLERSLGNTIYFGEGSWLTVV.

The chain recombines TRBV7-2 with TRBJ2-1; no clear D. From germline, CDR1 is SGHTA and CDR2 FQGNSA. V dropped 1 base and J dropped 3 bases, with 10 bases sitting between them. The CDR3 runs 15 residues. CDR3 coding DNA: TGTGCCAGCAGCTTAGACAGACCCTACTACAATGAGCAGTTCTTC. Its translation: CASSLDRPYYNEQFF.

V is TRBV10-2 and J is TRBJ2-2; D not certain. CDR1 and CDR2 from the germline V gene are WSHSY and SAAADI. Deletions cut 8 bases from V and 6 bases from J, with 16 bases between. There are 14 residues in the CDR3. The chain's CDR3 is CASVARVPAGELFF. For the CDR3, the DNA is TGCGCCAGCGTGGCCCGGGTCCCTGCCGGGGAGCTGTTTTTT.

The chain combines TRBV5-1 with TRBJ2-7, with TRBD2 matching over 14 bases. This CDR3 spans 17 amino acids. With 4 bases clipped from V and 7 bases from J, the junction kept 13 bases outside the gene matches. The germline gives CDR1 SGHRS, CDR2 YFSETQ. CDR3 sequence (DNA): TGCGCCAGCAGCCATGGGACTAGCGGGAGACCAGCAAGGGAGCAGTACTTC. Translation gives CASSHGTSGRPAREQYF.

CDR3 DNA sequence: TGCGCCAGCAGCCAAGCGCGGACAGACTCCTACGAGCAGTACTTC. Protein product: CASSQARTDSYEQYF. This chain connects TRBV4-3 to TRBJ2-7; tentatively, D is TRBD1 (6 bases). V was pared by 1 base and J by 0 bases, with 10 bases between. Germline V CDR1 and CDR2: LGHNA, YSLEER. CDR3 length equals 15 residues.

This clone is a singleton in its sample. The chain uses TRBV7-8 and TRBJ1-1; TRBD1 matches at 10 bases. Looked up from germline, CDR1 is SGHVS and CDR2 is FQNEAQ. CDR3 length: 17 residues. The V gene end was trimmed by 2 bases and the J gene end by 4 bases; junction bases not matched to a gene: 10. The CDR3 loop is CASSLPRTGGTGTEAFF. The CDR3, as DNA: TGTGCCAGCAGCTTACCTCGGACAGGGGGGACGGGCACTGAAGCTTTCTTT.